Sequencing of this TCR beta chain was carried out in a study of T cells in tumors and immune-related adverse events (dated by TCRdb to about 2021). The TCR beta locus was amplified and sequenced with the immunoSEQ assay, yielding bulk TCR Vbeta CDR3 data. Per the authors' processing: Non-productive CDR3s, sequences shorter than 7 amino acids, and those not starting with C or ending with F/W were excluded. Analysis was limited to specimens with at least 1000 reads, and clonotypes were defined at the amino acid level. Clonality was computed as 1 minus Pielou's evenness. Library sizes were equalized by abundance-weighted random subsampling with replacement, repeated 100 times to report 95% confidence intervals. Repertoire overlap was quantified using the Morisita overlap index, and the top 40 clones per specimen were examined for overlap with the irAE. In its TCRdb copy, this immuneACCESS table keeps in-frame sequences only and misses some clones. Where compared with another copy, unresolved V genes explain less than half of these, and the others have no known cause. The V and J calls and clone size come from that table; D and trimming were worked out from the DNA. The sample contains some 10,000 clones, 85% to 95% of them found a single time. The ten most abundant clones make up 1.5% of the sample.

Including the terminal cysteine and phenylalanine, the CDR3 comprises 16 residues. Only the CDR3 DNA stays, 48 bases, in frame from base 1. Trimming costs V 2 bases and J 0 bases, and their ends lie 11 bases apart. According to the germline V gene (reference sequence), CDR1 reads MNHNY and CDR2 reads SVGAGI. Comments on this clone: Its antigen is unknown. Base qualities are not recorded, but no much larger clone differs from it by a single base.

The treatment or condition label, as the study defines it: nivolumab (PD-1 blockade) given before sampling. The DNeasy Blood and Tissue Kit was used to extract DNA from formalin-fixed paraffin-embedded specimens. This clonotype was sampled from a female donor with metastatic renal cell carcinoma. The sequence joins TRBV6-6 to TRBJ1-3, and the D gene may be TRBD1, 5 bases matching. The sequenced sample was lymph node tissue, obtained from a patient treated with anti-PD-1 therapy. The DNA reads TGTGCCAGCAGTTACAGCCGGGGGAGCTCTGGAAACACCATATATTTT. It translates as CASSYSRGSSGNTIYF.